This entry lists 11 T cell receptor beta chains sequenced from one sample in a study of blood T cell repertoires in COVID-19. Clones were read by immunoSEQ multiplex PCR, and TCRdb kept only the in-frame ones, dropping some. The sample shows 70,000 or so clones, 70% to 90% of them seen only once. The sequenced sample consisted of peripheral blood. These receptors were collected from a man aged 70-80 years with active or convalescent COVID-19.

CDR3 in DNA: TGTGCCAGCAGCTTGTCCATAGACAGTAACTATGGCTACACCTTC. This encodes CASSLSIDSNYGYTF. The chain is built from TRBV5-4 and TRBJ1-2; the D gene is possibly TRBD1 (5 bases). This CDR3 contains 15 residues. The V and J ends lost 1 base and 1 base respectively, with 11 bases between them. Germline lookup yields CDR1 SGHNT and CDR2 YYREEE (reference sequence).

The rearrangement links TRBV3-1 (or the pseudogene TRBV3-2) to TRBJ2-1, with TRBD2 matching 8 bases. CDR1 and CDR2 from the germline V gene are LGHDT and YNNKEL (reference sequence). J was trimmed by 7 bases and V by 0 bases; bases with no gene match: 8. This CDR3 has 16 amino acids. The CDR3 DNA reads as TGTGCCAGCAGCCAAGATTTGTATAGCGGGACGAATGAGCAGTTCTTC. It translates to CASSQDLYSGTNEQFF.

The chain has TRBV6-5 and TRBJ1-2, with 7 nucleotides matching TRBD1. CDR3 length: 13 amino acids. Germline V lookup: CDR1 MNHEY, CDR2 SVGAGI. V shed 6 bases, J shed 3 bases, and the junction held 4 bases outside the gene matches. CDR3 nucleotides: TGTGCCAGCAGGGTGGGACAGTACTATGGCTACACCTTC. This translates into CASRVGQYYGYTF.

The V and J genes are TRBV2 and TRBJ2-7; no reliable D call. V lost 6 bases and J lost 5, with 20 bases in between. Germline V CDR1 and CDR2: SNHLY, FYNNEI. This CDR3 contains 15 residues. DNA for the CDR3: TGTGCCAGCAGAGCCATTTTCCCCCTCGATCACGAGCAGTACTTC. Translating it yields CASRAIFPLDHEQYF.

This clone was counted a single time. The chain is built from TRBV6-5 and TRBJ1-2, with 10 nucleotides matching TRBD1. J was trimmed by 8 bases and V by 6 bases; bases with no gene match: 6. This CDR3 has 13 residues. In germline, CDR1 is MNHEY, CDR2 SVGAGI. Written as DNA, the CDR3 is TGTGCCAGCAGACTCGGACAGGGGGTCGGCTACACCTTC. It codes for CASRLGQGVGYTF.

The chain is built from TRBV13 and TRBJ2-3; 10 nucleotides match TRBD2. The CDR3 is 18 residues long. Germline-derived CDR1 and CDR2 are PRHDT and FYEKMQ (reference sequence). V dropped 5 bases and J dropped 2; count of bases not matched to a gene: 13. The CDR3 sequence: CASSRGPVLAGNTDTQYF. In DNA form, the CDR3 reads TGTGCCAGCAGCCGCGGGCCGGTACTAGCGGGAAACACAGATACGCAGTATTTT.

The chain combines TRBV4-2 with TRBJ2-2; 8 bases agree with TRBD2. The CDR3 runs to 17 residues. The J segment lost 1 base and the V segment lost 1 base, leaving 5 bases of the junction unmatched. Germline V CDR1 and CDR2: LGHNA, YNFKEQ. The CDR3: CASSQGPLAGNTGELFF. The CDR3 bases are TGTGCCAGCAGCCAAGGACCCCTAGCGGGGAACACCGGGGAGCTGTTTTTT.

The chain joins TRBV6-5 to TRBJ2-7; the match to TRBD2 covers 8 bases. Looked up from germline, CDR1 is MNHEY and CDR2 is SVGAGI. The CDR3 totals 15 residues. Losses at the gene ends were 0 bases for V and 2 bases for J; bases not matched to a gene: 3. The CDR3 sequence is CASSYSMRGAYEQYF. The CDR3 bases are TGTGCCAGCAGTTACTCGATGCGGGGGGCCTACGAGCAGTACTTC.

A single count supports this clone. The chain is built from TRBV6-5 and TRBJ1-1, with unresolved D. Germline V gives CDR1 MNHEY, CDR2 SVGAGI. Trimming took 10 bases from V and 6 from J, leaving 15 bases between them. The CDR3 covers 12 residues. For the CDR3, the DNA is TGTGCCACCGCCGGGGTGCGGGCTGAAGCTTTCTTT. Translating gives CATAGVRAEAFF.

The chain has TRBV19 and TRBJ1-5; weak D call: TRBD1 (6 bases). The CDR3 runs to 15 residues. V lost 7 bases to trimming and J lost 4 bases, with 17 bases between them. Germline loops: CDR1 LNHDA, CDR2 SQIVND (reference sequence). CDR3 loop: CASTDSSRGNQPQHF. The CDR3 DNA follows: TGTGCCAGTACGGACAGTTCGAGAGGTAATCAGCCCCAGCATTTT. Full variable domain (outside the CDR3, taken from reference TRBV19 and TRBJ1-5): DGGITQSPKYLFRKEGQNVTLSCEQNLNHDAMYWYRQDPGQGLRLIYYSQIVNDFQKGDIAEGYSVSREKKESFPLTVTSAQKNPTAFYLCASTDSSRGNQPQHFGDGTRLSIL.

This clone was detected only once. The chain recombines TRBV6-5 with TRBJ2-3; 7 bases are shared with TRBD2. V was clipped by 6 bases and J by 1 base; unmatched bases: 1. The CDR3 totals 13 residues. Germline assignment: CDR1 MNHEY and CDR2 SVGAGI. CDR3 sequence (DNA): TGTGCCAGCAGGCTAGCGGGCACAGATACGCAGTATTTT. Its translation is CASRLAGTDTQYF.